This TCR beta chain appears in the sequencing data of a study of shared clonotypes between healthy human individuals. General study findings and limits: A generally larger estimated richness was seen in naive subsets than in memory subsets. A reduction in generation probabilities was seen for non-shared clonotypes relative to those shared by all four donors.

For sorted subsets, approximately 180 ng DNA per replicate equaled about 30,000 T cell genomes. Some clones are missing from TCRdb's copy, which holds only in-frame ones; the method was immunoSEQ multiplex PCR. In the table there are about 380,000 clones, about 96% of which are singletons. CDR3 length equals 15 residues. The V segment lost 6 bases and the J segment 6 bases; nucleotides outside the gene matches: 10. Germline V CDR1 and CDR2: SNHLY, FYNNEI. As concerns this clone: Its antigen is undetermined.

The V gene is TRBV2, the J gene TRBJ1-5, with 8 bases matching TRBD1. What was sequenced was memory CD8+ T cells sorted from blood. Subset given: CD45RO+ cells pooled with CCR7-negative TemRA cells. The source is a young man in good health. The CDR3 bases are TGTGCCAGCAGCGGTGATCAGGGACAGGCTCAGCCCCAGCATTTT. As protein: CASSGDQGQAQPQHF.